Listed below are T cell receptor beta chains from one sample, sequenced in a study of T-cell reconstitution after alpha-beta-depleted transplantation in children. One entry per CDR3 protein results from TCRdb running MiXCR on the PCR reads. The repertoire consists of around 800,000 distinct CDR3 sequences, with 16% occurring once and the leading ten covering about 4.6%. The sequencing here drew on PBMCs, mostly from graft donor cells, taken 360 days after TCRalphabeta/CD19-depleted stem cell transplant. These receptors came from a male patient between 10 and 17 years old who had a stem cell transplant for acute lymphoblastic leukemia, so the T cells may come from the graft donor. The CDR3 runs from the conserved cysteine through the conserved F or W. D genes are given only for firm matches. The size field is filled for only some rows; it gives once, few, many or a size class.

TRBV4-1	-	TRBJ2-5	-	TGCGCCAGCAGCCAGGACGGGGCCCTATCCCTCCCGGAGACCCAGTACTTC	CASSQDGALSLPETQYF
TRBV11-2	few	TRBJ2-7	TRBD2	TGTGCCAGCAGCTTAGAGTGGGCTAGCGGGAAAGTGGGCGAGCAGTACTTC	CASSLEWASGKVGEQYF
TRBV27	-	TRBJ2-5	-	TGTGCCAGCAGTTCCTCCAGTGAGACCCAGTACTTC	CASSSSSETQYF
TRBV2	many	TRBJ2-3	-	TGTGCCAGCAGTGAAGGGGTACCAGATACGCAGTATTTT	CASSEGVPDTQYF
TRBV7-3	-	TRBJ2-1	TRBD2	TGTGCCAGCAGCTTAAAGGTTAGCGGGAGTACCTACAATGAGCAGTTCTTC	CASSLKVSGSTYNEQFF
TRBV5-1	few	TRBJ2-5	TRBD1	TGCGCCAGCACCCCCGGGACAGGGGTGGAGACCCAGTACTTC	CASTPGTGVETQYF
TRBV10-2	few	TRBJ2-3	TRBD2	TGCGCCAGCAAACAACTAGCGGGAGGAAAAGGAGATACGCAGTATTTT	CASKQLAGGKGDTQYF
TRBV24-1	few	TRBJ2-1	-	TGTGCCACCAGTGATTTGCCCGGTAATGCCTTCAATGAGCAGTTCTTC	CATSDLPGNAFNEQFF
TRBV5-1	many	TRBJ2-3	-	TGCGCCAGCAGCTTGGCCGCAGATACGCAGTATTTT	CASSLAADTQYF
TRBV7-6	-	TRBJ2-2	-	TGTGCCAGCAGCTTGCGGGTCCTACCCTACACCGGGGAGCTGTTTTTT	CASSLRVLPYTGELFF
TRBV10-3	-	TRBJ2-6	-	TGTGCCATCAGCGGACCGACAGGGGCCAACGTCCTGACTTTC	CAISGPTGANVLTF
TRBV29-1	-	TRBJ2-5	-	TGCAGCGTCTGTAGATCGGTGAGACCCAGCGGGGAGACCCAGTACTTC	CSVCRSVRPSGETQYF
TRBV2	-	TRBJ2-3	TRBD2	TGTGCCAGCAGTGTGCTACTCGGGACTAGCGGTTTTTTCACAGATACGCAGTATTTT	CASSVLLGTSGFFTDTQYF
TRBV5-1	few	TRBJ2-1	-	TGCGCCAGCAGCTTGGCCGGGACACCTATATTCAATGAGCAGTTCTTC	CASSLAGTPIFNEQFF
TRBV20-1	few	TRBJ2-3	-	TGCAGTGCTAGACCGCGTGGTGGGTACACAGATACGCAGTATTTT	CSARPRGGYTDTQYF
TRBV27	-	TRBJ1-4	-	TGTGCCAGCAGCCCGGCAAACCCGATGGGGGAACTGTTTTTT	CASSPANPMGELFF
TRBV12-5	-	TRBJ2-2	TRBD1	TGTGCTAGTGGTTGGGGGGACAGGGTGAACACCGGGGAGCTGTTTTTT	CASGWGDRVNTGELFF
TRBV18	few	TRBJ1-1	-	TGTGCCAGCTCAATCCTGGTGGACACTGAAGCTTTCTTT	CASSILVDTEAFF
TRBV12-3/TRBV12-4	-	TRBJ2-6	TRBD1	TGTGCCAGCAGGAGACAGGGGGCGGACGGGGCCAACGTCCTGACTTTC	CASRRQGADGANVLTF
TRBV5-5	once	TRBJ2-5	TRBD1	TGTGCCAGCAGCCCCCCGGACAGGGACCCCCAAGAGACCCAGTACTTC	CASSPPDRDPQETQYF
TRBV7-9	-	TRBJ2-7	-	TGTGCCAGCAGCTTGTGGTTCTACGAGCAGTACTTC	CASSLWFYEQYF
TRBV11-2	many	TRBJ2-1	TRBD2	TGTGCCAGCAGCTCTCCCGGACTAGCAAAGTCCAATGAGCAGTTCTTC	CASSSPGLAKSNEQFF
TRBV5-1	many	TRBJ2-2	TRBD2	TGCGCCAGCAGCTTGACTAGCGGGGCGAACACCGGGGAGCTGTTTTTT	CASSLTSGANTGELFF
TRBV5-1	few	TRBJ1-1	-	TGCGCCAGCAGCTTGTTTTTGGGGCCGAACACTGAAGCTTTCTTT	CASSLFLGPNTEAFF
TRBV18	-	TRBJ2-5	-	TGTGCCAGCTCTCCCGGGACACCGACGCTGTACCAAGAGACCCAGTACTTC	CASSPGTPTLYQETQYF
TRBV9	few	TRBJ2-3	TRBD1	TGTGCCAGCAGCGTTGGGGGCGACAGGGCAGATACGCAGTATTTT	CASSVGGDRADTQYF
TRBV10-3	-	TRBJ2-7	TRBD1	TGTGCCATAAGTCCGGGACAGGGAACCTACGAGCAGTACTTC	CAISPGQGTYEQYF
TRBV11-2	many	TRBJ2-5	TRBD2	TGTGCCAGCAGCCGACTAGCGAGGTTAGGAGAGACCCAGTACTTC	CASSRLARLGETQYF
TRBV27	few	TRBJ1-2	-	TGTGCCAGCAGTTATGGCCCTGTAGGTGGCTACACCTTC	CASSYGPVGGYTF
TRBV24-1	-	TRBJ2-2	-	TGTGCCACCCAGAGTGACAGAACCGGGGAGCTGTTTTTT	CATQSDRTGELFF
TRBV21-1	few	TRBJ2-5	-	TGTGCCAGCAGCAAAGAGGTGGCGGGGCAAGAGACCCAGTACTTC	CASSKEVAGQETQYF
TRBV5-5	-	TRBJ2-2	TRBD2	TGTGCCAGCAGCTTTACTAGCGGGATAAACCCGAACACCGGGGAGCTGTTTTTT	CASSFTSGINPNTGELFF
TRBV5-1	few	TRBJ2-1	-	TGCGCCAGCACGGGCGGCCTGACAATGAAGCAGTTCTTC	CASTGGLTMKQFF
TRBV5-6	few	TRBJ1-2	-	TGTGCCAGCAGCTTGTCAGGGGACGTGGGGAACTATGGCTACACCTTC	CASSLSGDVGNYGYTF
TRBV7-6	-	TRBJ2-5	-	TGTGCCAGCAGCGGATCCATGGGGGAGACCCAGTACTTC	CASSGSMGETQYF
TRBV29-1	many	TRBJ2-2	-	TGCAGCGTTGAGCTCTATCACGGGGAGCTGTTTTTT	CSVELYHGELFF
TRBV12-3/TRBV12-4	-	TRBJ2-5	TRBD2	TGTGCCAGCAGTGGGACTAGCGGGAGTCTGTGGGAGACCCAGTACTTC	CASSGTSGSLWETQYF
TRBV29-1	few	TRBJ2-2	-	TGCAGCGTTGAAGTTTACGGGAGCGAGAACACCGGGGAGCTGTTTTTT	CSVEVYGSENTGELFF
TRBV7-8	once	TRBJ1-5	-	TGTGCCAGCTCCCCTACGACGGCCTATAGCAATCAGCCCCAGCATTTT	CASSPTTAYSNQPQHF
TRBV14	-	TRBJ2-7	-	TGTGCCAGCAGCCAAGGTCCACTAGCAGCCTCCTACGAGCAGTACTTC	CASSQGPLAASYEQYF
TRBV25-1	-	TRBJ1-2	-	TGTGCCAACAGTGGAAACAGTCTCCTCTATGGCTACACCTTC	CANSGNSLLYGYTF